The 11 T cell receptor beta chains listed next were all sequenced from one sample in a study of OX40 agonist ivuxolimab in advanced cancers. Libraries were prepared by immunoSEQ multiplex PCR; TCRdb keeps only in-frame clonotypes and omits some of them. The sample holds around 30,000 clones, approximately 88% seen once. The source was CD4+ or CD8+ T cells sorted from blood, collected in a trial of the OX40 agonist ivuxolimab. These receptors all stem from an adult with an advanced solid tumor such as melanoma, head and neck, liver or kidney cancer.

The chain links TRBV6-1 to TRBJ2-4; TRBD1 is a possible D gene (5 bases). Looked up from germline, CDR1 is MNHNS and CDR2 is SASEGT. CDR3 size: 17 residues. The V gene lost 0 bases and the J gene lost 0 bases, with 12 bases spanning the gap. CDR3 amino acids: CASSEAGRDGAKNIQYF. The CDR3 DNA sequence: TGTGCCAGCAGTGAAGCAGGCAGGGATGGAGCCAAAAACATTCAGTACTTC.

The chain couples TRBV7-2 to TRBJ1-2, with a tentative D call TRBD1 (5 bases). The CDR3 sequence is 14 residues long. Germline CDR1 is SGHTA and CDR2 is FQGNSA. V lost 4 bases and J 2 bases, leaving 11 bases between the germline ends. The CDR3 sequence: CASSYAGPNYGYTF. The CDR3 nucleotides are TGTGCCAGCAGCTACGCGGGACCGAACTATGGCTACACCTTC.

The genes are TRBV6-6 and TRBJ2-7; possibly TRBD1 or TRBD2 for D (5 bases each). Germline V gene data show CDR1 as MNHNY and CDR2 as SVGAGI (reference sequence). With 3 bases removed from V and 5 bases from J, the gap between germline ends came to 8 bases. The CDR3 runs 12 residues. The CDR3 loop reads CASSYPGHEQYF. The CDR3 nucleotides read TGTGCCAGCAGTTATCCGGGACACGAGCAGTACTTC.

The count of this clone is one. V is TRBV7-9 and J is TRBJ2-3; no reliable D call. V was clipped by 1 base and J by 0 bases, with 11 bases between them. There are 16 residues in the CDR3. Looked up from germline, CDR1 is SEHNR and CDR2 is FQNEAQ (reference sequence). In nucleotides, the CDR3 is TGTGCCAGCAGCTTAGTAGTGGCTACTAGCACAGATACGCAGTATTTT. This codes for CASSLVVATSTDTQYF.

This clone occurred once. This rearrangement joins TRBV4-3 to TRBJ2-7, with D possibly matching TRBD1 (5 bases). Germline-derived CDR1 and CDR2 are LGHNA and YSLEER. V lost 0 bases and J 0 bases, leaving 12 bases between the germline ends. The CDR3 spans 16 residues. The CDR3 protein is CASSQDQGGPSYEQYF. The CDR3 DNA reads as TGCGCCAGCAGCCAAGATCAGGGTGGTCCCTCCTACGAGCAGTACTTC.

The gene calls are TRBV28 and TRBJ1-3; D call uncertain. Germline CDR1 and CDR2: MDHEN and SYDVKM. V dropped 5 bases and J dropped 0 bases, with 8 bases sitting between them. This CDR3 has 14 residues. The chain's CDR3 is CASSGVGSGNTIYF. CDR3 in DNA: TGTGCCAGCAGTGGTGTAGGCTCTGGAAACACCATATATTTT.

In this sample, this clone turned up once. V usage is TRBV10-3 and J usage is TRBJ2-1, with TRBD1 as a possible D gene (5 bases). This CDR3 is 14 amino acids long. V lost 10 bases, J lost 0 bases, and 13 bases lay in between. Looked up from germline, CDR1 is ENHRY and CDR2 is SYGVKD. The CDR3 region has the DNA TGTGCCAACGCAGACAGCCACTCCTACAATGAGCAGTTCTTC. As protein: CANADSHSYNEQFF.

This rearrangement joins TRBV4-3 to TRBJ2-1; TRBD2 is a possible D gene (5 bases). Per germline, CDR1 LGHNA and CDR2 YSLEER. V lost 3 bases and J 4 bases, leaving 10 bases between the germline ends. The CDR3 has 14 residues. CDR3 protein: CASSHEGSYNEQFF. The CDR3 DNA follows: TGCGCCAGCAGCCACGAGGGTAGTTACAATGAGCAGTTCTTC.

V is TRBV28 and J is TRBJ2-1; 10 bases agree with TRBD2. The V segment lost 3 bases and the J segment 8 bases; nucleotides outside the gene matches: 10. The CDR3 totals 16 residues. CDR1 and CDR2 from the germline V gene are MDHEN and SYDVKM. The CDR3 DNA reads as TGTGCCAGCAGTTTTGGGCTAGCGGGGGCGGGGGATGAGCAGTTCTTC. It codes for CASSFGLAGAGDEQFF.

The genes are TRBV5-1 and TRBJ2-7; perhaps TRBD1 as D (5 bases). In germline, CDR1 is SGHRS, CDR2 YFSETQ. This CDR3 has 14 residues. Trimming pared 0 bases from V and 2 bases from J, leaving 9 bases between. Here the CDR3 DNA reads TGCGCCAGCAGCTTGGGAGACAGCGCCTACGAGCAGTACTTC. Translating gives CASSLGDSAYEQYF.

The sample holds one count of this clone. The rearrangement joins TRBV9 to TRBJ1-2, with a possible D match to TRBD1 (5 bases). Trimming took 0 bases from V and 6 from J, leaving 12 bases between them. Germline values: CDR1 SGDLS, CDR2 YYNGEE. The CDR3 runs to 14 residues. As DNA, the CDR3 is TGTGCCAGCAGCGTAGCTGGGGGGATGGATGGCTACACCTTC. This gives the protein CASSVAGGMDGYTF.